This T cell receptor beta chain comes out of a study of human T cells and chemical hapten exposure. TCRdb fed the RACE reads into MiXCR, producing one record per CDR3 protein. The sample lists under 200,000 distinct CDR3 sequences, nearly 30% occurring once. Study-level results: There was alopecia in the donors, so their immune response may differ from that of healthy people.

This clonotype appeared a few times. Its specificity is not known. The V gene end was trimmed by 6 bases and the J gene end by 8 bases; junction bases not matched to a gene: 7. Germline V lookup: CDR1 SQVTM, CDR2 ANQGSEA. CDR3 length: 14 residues. Time point specified: pre-sensitization, week 0. Regarding treatment: therapeutic diphenylcyclopropenone sensitization with weekly scalp DPC. V gene TRBV29-1 combines with J gene TRBJ2-1; 13 positions agree with TRBD2. This receptor was obtained from a woman in her 30s with alopecia areata. Some clones in this sample may be carry-over from other donors' samples. The sample consisted of whole blood, taken in connection with sensitization to the hapten diphenylcyclopropenone (DPC). CDR3 in amino acids: CSVPGLAGVDEQFF. The CDR3 nucleotides read TGCAGCGTCCCCGGACTAGCGGGAGTGGATGAGCAGTTCTTC.